This T cell receptor (beta chain) was obtained from a study of blood T cell repertoires in COVID-19. Study overall: Donors in the United States, Italy and Spain gave samples during acute or convalescent COVID-19. T cells, B-cell-depleted T cells, or PBMCs supplied cDNA or gDNA.

In the authors' workflow: Amplification of reference gene primers provided the estimated nucleated cell counts. Assay: immunoSEQ multiplex PCR; the TCRdb copy retains only in-frame clones and omits some. Clone size and V and J calls were adopted from that table, with D and trimming inferred from the DNA. Of about 150,000 clones detected, 70% to 85% appear once; the ten largest clones hold roughly 7.2%. This clone was observed a handful of times. Germline V gene data show CDR1 as LNHDA and CDR2 as SQIVND (reference sequence). The CDR3 sequence is 13 residues long. V was clipped by 3 bases and J by 3 bases; unmatched bases: 2.

The TCR was taken from a woman aged 45-60 years in a cohort sampled during active or convalescent COVID-19. Sequencing input: peripheral blood. The V gene is TRBV19, the J gene TRBJ2-7; 7 positions match TRBD2. The CDR3 here is CASSIQRDYEQYF. CDR3 sequence (DNA): TGTGCCAGTAGTATTCAGCGGGACTACGAGCAGTACTTC.